Sequencing of this T cell receptor beta chain was carried out in a study of blood T cells in healthy people across ages. This clonotype occurred once. Combining a sample-barcoded 5' primer with a J-beta primer mix, a second PCR ran for roughly 6 to 12 cycles. One entry per CDR3 protein results from TCRdb running MiXCR on the 5' RACE reads. The sample lists under 1,100,000 distinct CDR3 sequences; about 23% were seen once. With 3 bases removed from V and 6 bases from J, the gap between germline ends came to 11 bases. The CDR3 has 14 residues. Germline V lookup: CDR1 LGHDT, CDR2 YNNKEL (reference sequence). The same sample was also studied in work on T cells of mothers and their children.

This receptor was taken from a girl aged 2-10 years in good health. The chain carries TRBV3-1 and TRBJ2-2; perhaps TRBD1 as D (6 bases). Sequenced material: blood. The CDR3 DNA follows: TGTGCCAGCAGCCAGCCAGGGGACCCCGGGGAGCTGTTTTTT. Amino acids: CASSQPGDPGELFF.